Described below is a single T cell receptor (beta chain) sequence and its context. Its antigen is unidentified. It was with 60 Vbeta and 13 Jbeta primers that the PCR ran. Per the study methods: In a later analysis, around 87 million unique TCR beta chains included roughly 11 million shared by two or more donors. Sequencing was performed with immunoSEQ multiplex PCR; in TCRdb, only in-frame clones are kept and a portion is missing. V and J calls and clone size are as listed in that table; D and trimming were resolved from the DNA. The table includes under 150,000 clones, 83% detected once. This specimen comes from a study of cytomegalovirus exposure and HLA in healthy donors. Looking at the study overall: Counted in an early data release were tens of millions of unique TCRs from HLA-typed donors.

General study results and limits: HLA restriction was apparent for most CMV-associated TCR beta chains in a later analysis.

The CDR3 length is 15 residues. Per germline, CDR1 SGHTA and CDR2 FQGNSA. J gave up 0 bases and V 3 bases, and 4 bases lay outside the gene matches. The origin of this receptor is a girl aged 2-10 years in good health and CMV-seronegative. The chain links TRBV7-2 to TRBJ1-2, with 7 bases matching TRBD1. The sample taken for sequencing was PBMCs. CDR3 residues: CASSFWDSPNYGYTF. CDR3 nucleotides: TGTGCCAGCAGCTTCTGGGACAGTCCTAACTATGGCTACACCTTC.